The sequence of this TCR beta chain was determined in a study of identical twins. The study's findings and limits: Invariant T cells like MAIT and iNKT could partly confound the zero-insertion analyses.

In this sample, this clonotype turned up many times. Its target is not known. This CDR3 has 15 residues. V dropped 3 bases and J dropped 0 bases, with 10 bases sitting between them. Germline V gene sequence: CDR1 ENHRY, CDR2 SYGVKD. TCRdb re-called the 5' RACE reads through MiXCR, storing one row per CDR3 protein. The data show 500,000 to 600,000 distinct CDR3 sequences, roughly a fifth seen once. The same data also contributed to another study, on T cells expressing NK-cell markers.

Sequencing input: CD4+ T cells sorted from blood. The origin of this receptor is a woman aged 18-35 years in good health. This chain joins TRBV10-3 and TRBJ2-3; no reliable D call. The CDR3 reads CAISESRPSTDTQYF. In nucleotides, the CDR3 is TGTGCCATCAGTGAAAGTCGGCCTAGCACAGATACGCAGTATTTT.